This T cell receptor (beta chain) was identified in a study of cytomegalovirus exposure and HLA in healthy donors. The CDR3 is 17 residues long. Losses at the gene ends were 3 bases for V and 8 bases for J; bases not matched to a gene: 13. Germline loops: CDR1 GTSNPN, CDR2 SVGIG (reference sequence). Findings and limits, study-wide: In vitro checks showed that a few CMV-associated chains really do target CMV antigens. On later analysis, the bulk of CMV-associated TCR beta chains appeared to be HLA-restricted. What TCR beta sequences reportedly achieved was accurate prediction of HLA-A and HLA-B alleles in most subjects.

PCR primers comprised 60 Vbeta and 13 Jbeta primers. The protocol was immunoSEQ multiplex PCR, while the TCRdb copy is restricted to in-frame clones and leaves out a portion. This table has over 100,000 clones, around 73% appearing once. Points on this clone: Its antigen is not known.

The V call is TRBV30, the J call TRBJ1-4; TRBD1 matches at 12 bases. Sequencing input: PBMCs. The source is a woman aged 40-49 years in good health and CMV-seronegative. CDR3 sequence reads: CAWSGTGGAREGEKLFF. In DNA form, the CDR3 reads TGTGCCTGGAGCGGGACAGGGGGCGCAAGGGAGGGGGAAAAACTGTTTTTT.